Given below is one T cell receptor beta chain in context. Its cognate antigen is unknown. The sample belongs to a study of shared clonotypes between healthy human individuals. CD45RO-negative, CCR7-positively selected cells formed the naive CD8 fraction, excluding terminally differentiated effector memory CD45RA+ cells. Unmatched junction bases numbered 9, after V lost 6 bases and J lost 1 base. The CDR3 length is 16 residues. Running of the assay took place at deep level. Sequencing used immunoSEQ multiplex PCR; TCRdb keeps in-frame clones, though not all of them. The sample has around 640,000 clones, 96% seen once. Findings of the study overall: The low donor count limited represented genetic and exposure-history diversity. When compared with the clonotypes that were shared by all four sorted-subset donors, the non-shared clonotypes turned out to have lower generation probabilities. What naive subsets generally showed was a larger estimated richness than memory subsets showed.

This chain connects TRBV23-1 to TRBJ2-3; 8 bases line up with TRBD2. TRBV23-1 is an open reading frame whose function is uncertain. What was sequenced was naive CD8+ T cells sorted from blood. This sequence originates from a young woman in good health. The CDR3 region is CASSPPAGVRTDTQYF. The CDR3 coding sequence is TGCGCCAGCAGCCCCCCAGCGGGGGTTCGCACAGATACGCAGTATTTT.